These 15 T cell receptor beta chains were all obtained from the same sample, sequenced in a study of healthy donors' naive CD4 and CD8 T cells. Starting from about 0.45 ug of total RNA, TCR libraries were made with linear amplification. TCRdb re-called the reads with MiXCR, one entry per CDR3 protein. Of approximately 200,000 distinct CDR3 sequences listed, nearly 75% are singletons. Sample: naive CD4+ and CD8+ T cells sorted from blood, pooled from several donors. These receptors were collected from a pool of human donors in good health; the sample pools cells from several healthy donors.

This clonotype was counted a single time. The CDR3, as DNA: TGTGCCAGCAGAGAGGGACAGCAGTACCAAGAGACCCAGTACTTC. Its protein is CASREGQQYQETQYF. The genes are TRBV6-5 and TRBJ2-5; 7 bases are a match to TRBD1. Looked up from germline, CDR1 is MNHEY and CDR2 is SVGAGI. V lost 6 bases, J lost 0 bases, and 7 bases stayed unmatched. The CDR3 runs 15 residues.

This sequence joins TRBV20-1 and TRBJ2-7; 8 positions match TRBD1. Germline V gene lookup returns CDR1 DFQATT and CDR2 SNEGSKA (reference sequence). V dropped 3 bases and J dropped 1; count of bases not matched to a gene: 5. The CDR3 contains 14 residues. In DNA, the CDR3 is TGCAGTGCTAGGAATACAGGGGGTTCCTACGAGCAGTACTTC. The encoded protein is CSARNTGGSYEQYF.

This clonotype is a singleton in its sample. In DNA, the CDR3 is TGCAGCGTTGAAGATCTTGCCAGCACAGATACGCAGTATTTT. Translated, it gives CSVEDLASTDTQYF. The chain links TRBV29-1 to TRBJ2-3, with D unresolved. CDR3 length: 14 amino acids. Germline V gene lookup returns CDR1 SQVTM and CDR2 ANQGSEA. Trimming left V 0 bases short and J 0 bases short, with 7 bases between.

This chain joins TRBV7-9 and TRBJ1-2; perhaps TRBD1 as D (6 bases). This CDR3 contains 14 residues. Per the germline V gene, CDR1 is SEHNR and CDR2 is FQNEAQ (reference sequence). The V and J ends lost 7 bases and 4 bases respectively, with 16 bases between them. The CDR3 loop reads CASTDNRDGYGYTF. CDR3 DNA sequence: TGTGCCAGCACTGACAACAGGGATGGCTATGGCTACACCTTC.

This chain joins TRBV5-8 and TRBJ2-5; D may match TRBD1 or TRBD2 (5 bases each). Germline V gene data show CDR1 as SGHTS and CDR2 as YDEGEE. V gave up 3 bases and J gave up 2 bases, with 11 bases separating them. CDR3 length equals 14 residues. CDR3 coding DNA: TGTGCCAGCAGCTCCGGGACCCAACAAGAGACCCAGTACTTC. Translated: CASSSGTQQETQYF.

The CDR3 loop reads CAWSMKGWIEAFF. CDR3 coding DNA: TGTGCCTGGAGTATGAAAGGATGGATTGAAGCTTTCTTT. The J gene is TRBJ1-1, the V gene TRBV30; unclear D gene. In germline, CDR1 is GTSNPN, CDR2 SVGIG (reference sequence). The germline V and J ends were trimmed by 2 bases and 7 bases, with 14 bases remaining between them. CDR3 length: 13 residues.

The rearrangement joins TRBV29-1 to TRBJ1-3; 8 nucleotides agree with TRBD1. The CDR3 has 16 residues. V trimming: 5 bases; J trimming: 2 bases; junction bases outside the gene matches: 11. Germline V CDR1 and CDR2: SQVTM, ANQGSEA. The CDR3 region is CSVTTGTGIAGNTIYF. The CDR3 region has the DNA TGCAGCGTTACGACCGGGACAGGAATAGCTGGAAACACCATATATTTT.

The CDR3 nucleotides are TGTGCCAGTGGGCACCGACTAGCGGGAGTAGCAGATACGCAGTATTTT. The encoded protein is CASGHRLAGVADTQYF. The rearrangement links TRBV19 to TRBJ2-3; 12 bases are a match to TRBD2. This CDR3 comprises 16 residues. CDR1 and CDR2 from the germline V gene are LNHDA and SQIVND (reference sequence). V lost 8 bases and J lost 4; bases outside the gene matches: 10.

CDR3 loop: CASSLFGWGGTGSFEQYF. Here the CDR3 DNA reads TGTGCCAGCAGTTTATTCGGCTGGGGCGGGACAGGGTCGTTTGAGCAGTACTTC. The genes are TRBV28 and TRBJ2-7; the match to TRBD1 covers 9 bases. The CDR3 totals 18 residues. CDR1 is MDHEN, CDR2 SYDVKM, per germline. Unmatched junction bases numbered 17, after V lost 1 base and J lost 7 bases.

The V and J genes are TRBV15 and TRBJ1-6; 10 bases are shared with TRBD1. Per germline, CDR1 LNHNV and CDR2 YYDKDF (reference sequence). The CDR3 spans 16 residues. Losses at the gene ends were 0 bases for V and 8 bases for J; bases not matched to a gene: 4. The CDR3 region has the DNA TGTGCCACCAGCAGAGAAGGGGGACAGGGGTATTCACCCCTCCACTTT. Translation: CATSREGGQGYSPLHF. The full variable domain, completed using reference TRBV15 and TRBJ1-6, is DAMVIQNPRYQVTQFGKPVTLSCSQTLNHNVMYWYQQKSSQAPKLLFHYYDKDFNNEADTPDNFQSRRPNTSFCFLDIRSPGLGDTAMYLCATSREGGQGYSPLHFGNGTRLTVT.

This rearrangement joins TRBV6-6 to TRBJ2-7, with D possibly being TRBD2 (6 bases). The CDR3 has 14 amino acids. V was shortened by 4 bases and J by 2 bases, with 12 bases between the two germline ends. Per the germline V gene, CDR1 is MNHNY and CDR2 is SVGAGI (reference sequence). The CDR3 protein is CASSSGTYTYEQYF. The CDR3 region has the DNA TGTGCCAGCAGTTCCGGGACTTACACCTACGAGCAGTACTTC.

V and J are TRBV30 and TRBJ2-1; 13 bases map to TRBD2. This CDR3 is 13 amino acids long. CDR1 and CDR2 (germline): GTSNPN, SVGIG (reference sequence). V was clipped by 5 bases and J by 7 bases; unmatched bases: 2. The DNA of the CDR3 is TGTGCCTGGGGACTAGCGGGGGTGAATGAGCAGTTCTTC. Translated: CAWGLAGVNEQFF. The full variable domain, with the rest looked up from reference TRBV30 and TRBJ2-1, is SQTIHQWPATLVQPVGSPLSLECTVEGTSNPNLYWYRQAAGRGLQLLFYSVGIGQISSEVPQNLSASRPQDRQFILSSKKLLLSDSGFYLCAWGLAGVNEQFFGPGTRLTVL.

The J gene is TRBJ2-7, the V gene TRBV11-1; the D gene is possibly TRBD1 (6 bases). Germline loops: CDR1 SGHAT, CDR2 FQDESV (reference sequence). V shed 4 bases and J shed 8 bases, with 21 bases lying between them. The CDR3 contains 15 residues. Written as DNA, the CDR3 is TGTGCCAGCAGCTCGAACAGGGCGACTTTCCACAAGCAGTACTTC. Encoded protein: CASSSNRATFHKQYF.

The chain combines TRBV29-1 with TRBJ2-7; possibly TRBD1 or TRBD2 for D (5 bases each). Germline V gene lookup returns CDR1 SQVTM and CDR2 ANQGSEA. The V gene lost 1 base and the J gene lost 2 bases, with 18 bases spanning the gap. CDR3 length: 16 amino acids. The DNA for the CDR3 is TGCAGCGTTGAAGTACGGGCCGGGACGGACCCCTACGAGCAGTACTTC. Translating gives CSVEVRAGTDPYEQYF.

This clonotype was recorded only once. The rearrangement uses TRBV29-1 and TRBJ2-5; the D is unclear. The V end was cut by 4 bases, the J end by 1 base, with 13 bases between. The germline CDR1 and CDR2 sequences are SQVTM and ANQGSEA. The CDR3 sequence is 14 residues long. The CDR3 nucleotides are TGCAGCGTTGGCCTCGGCGCCGGCCAAGAGACCCAGTACTTC. It codes for CSVGLGAGQETQYF.